Listed below are T cell receptor beta chains from one sample, sequenced in a study of beta chain features in type 1 diabetes. The protocol was immunoSEQ multiplex PCR, while the TCRdb copy is restricted to in-frame clones and leaves out a portion. The sample lists 850,000 to 900,000 clones; 15% to 20% were seen once. Sequences were obtained from naive CD4+ T cells from blood. These receptors originate from a woman aged 18-35 years in good health. CDR3s include the opening cysteine and the closing phenylalanine or tryptophan. Each record gives: J gene, V gene, D gene, clone size, CDR3 protein, CDR3 DNA. D genes are given only for firm matches. Rows give clone size only sometimes, using once, few, many, or a class for an expanded clone.

j_gene: TRBJ1-2; v_gene: TRBV28; d_gene: TRBD1; abundance: few; CDR3aa: CASSLFRTGPSNYGYTF; CDR3nt: TGTGCCAGCAGTTTATTTCGGACAGGGCCTTCTAACTATGGCTACACCTTC
j_gene: TRBJ2-4; v_gene: TRBV11-2; d_gene: TRBD1; abundance: -; CDR3aa: CASSLAYRQGRNIQYF; CDR3nt: TGTGCCAGCAGCTTGGCATACCGACAGGGAAGAAACATTCAGTACTTC
j_gene: TRBJ2-5; v_gene: TRBV5-4; d_gene: TRBD2; abundance: few; CDR3aa: CASSLATGLEETQYF; CDR3nt: TGTGCCAGCAGCTTGGCGACGGGACTAGAAGAGACCCAGTACTTC
j_gene: TRBJ2-7; v_gene: TRBV9; d_gene: -; abundance: few; CDR3aa: CASSTLPLFYEQYF; CDR3nt: TGTGCCAGCAGCACGCTACCCCTGTTCTACGAGCAGTACTTC
j_gene: TRBJ1-5; v_gene: TRBV2; d_gene: -; abundance: -; CDR3aa: CASSVQTGGLGQPQHF; CDR3nt: TGTGCCAGCAGTGTACAGACCGGGGGGCTTGGTCAGCCCCAGCATTTT
j_gene: TRBJ2-5; v_gene: TRBV5-8; d_gene: -; abundance: few; CDR3aa: CASSAGPTQYF; CDR3nt: TGTGCCAGCAGCGCCGGGCCTACCCAGTACTTC
j_gene: TRBJ2-7; v_gene: TRBV9; d_gene: -; abundance: -; CDR3aa: CASSAAEHSYEQYF; CDR3nt: TGTGCCAGCAGCGCAGCAGAGCACTCCTACGAGCAGTACTTC
j_gene: TRBJ2-2; v_gene: TRBV7-3; d_gene: TRBD1; abundance: -; CDR3aa: CASSSPTGVGTGELFF; CDR3nt: TGTGCCAGCAGCTCCCCCACAGGGGTCGGCACCGGGGAGCTGTTTTTT
j_gene: TRBJ2-2; v_gene: TRBV15; d_gene: -; abundance: -; CDR3aa: CATGRIDVAGELFF; CDR3nt: TGTGCCACCGGAAGAATAGATGTCGCCGGGGAGCTGTTTTTT
j_gene: TRBJ2-3; v_gene: TRBV7-9; d_gene: -; abundance: -; CDR3aa: CASSLPNTDTQYF; CDR3nt: TGTGCCAGCAGCTTACCCAACACAGATACGCAGTATTTT
j_gene: TRBJ2-2; v_gene: TRBV10-3; d_gene: TRBD2; abundance: -; CDR3aa: CAISQGLAGDRTGELFF; CDR3nt: TGTGCCATCAGTCAGGGACTAGCGGGAGATCGGACCGGGGAGCTGTTTTTT
j_gene: TRBJ1-1; v_gene: TRBV18; d_gene: -; abundance: few; CDR3aa: CASSPFKDKPEAEAFF; CDR3nt: TGTGCCAGCTCACCATTTAAGGACAAACCCGAAGCTGAAGCTTTCTTT
j_gene: TRBJ1-4; v_gene: TRBV6-5; d_gene: -; abundance: -; CDR3aa: CASSYSKGSSEKLFF; CDR3nt: TGTGCCAGCAGTTACTCGAAGGGGAGCTCCGAAAAACTGTTTTTT
j_gene: TRBJ1-1; v_gene: TRBV6-5; d_gene: -; abundance: -; CDR3aa: CASSYGAGTITEAFF; CDR3nt: TGTGCCAGCAGTTACGGGGCAGGGACCATCACTGAAGCTTTCTTT
j_gene: TRBJ2-7; v_gene: TRBV18; d_gene: -; abundance: few; CDR3aa: CASSPEQGPYEQYF; CDR3nt: TGTGCCAGCTCACCCGAACAGGGACCCTACGAGCAGTACTTC
j_gene: TRBJ1-3; v_gene: TRBV4-2; d_gene: -; abundance: -; CDR3aa: CASSRPRMNTELWLPDSGNTIYF; CDR3nt: TGTGCCAGCAGCCGACCGAGGATGAACACCGAATTATGGCTCCCAGACTCTGGAAACACCATATATTTT
j_gene: TRBJ1-2; v_gene: TRBV25-1; d_gene: -; abundance: few; CDR3aa: CASSQPEGFDYGYTF; CDR3nt: TGTGCCAGCAGTCAACCCGAAGGGTTTGACTATGGCTACACCTTC
j_gene: TRBJ2-7; v_gene: TRBV7-2; d_gene: TRBD1; abundance: few; CDR3aa: CASSLAQGALAYEQYF; CDR3nt: TGTGCCAGCAGCTTAGCCCAGGGGGCTTTAGCCTACGAGCAGTACTTC
j_gene: TRBJ2-7; v_gene: TRBV28; d_gene: TRBD2; abundance: -; CDR3aa: CASSYPTSVGEQYF; CDR3nt: TGTGCCAGCAGTTACCCGACTAGCGTGGGCGAGCAGTACTTC
j_gene: TRBJ2-5; v_gene: TRBV9; d_gene: TRBD2; abundance: -; CDR3aa: CASSTGLAGGETQYF; CDR3nt: TGTGCCAGCAGCACCGGACTAGCGGGTGGTGAGACCCAGTACTTC
j_gene: TRBJ1-5; v_gene: TRBV5-6; d_gene: -; abundance: -; CDR3aa: CASSFRNQPQHF; CDR3nt: TGTGCCAGCAGCTTTCGCAATCAGCCCCAGCATTTT
j_gene: TRBJ1-1; v_gene: TRBV7-9; d_gene: -; abundance: few; CDR3aa: CASSLIPNTEAFF; CDR3nt: TGTGCCAGCAGCTTAATCCCGAACACTGAAGCTTTCTTT
j_gene: TRBJ1-4; v_gene: TRBV18; d_gene: -; abundance: few; CDR3aa: CASSARDSSTNEKLFF; CDR3nt: TGTGCCAGCTCAGCTCGGGATTCGTCGACTAATGAAAAACTGTTTTTT
j_gene: TRBJ1-4; v_gene: TRBV6-5; d_gene: TRBD1; abundance: -; CDR3aa: CASSGTATNEKLFF; CDR3nt: TGTGCCAGCAGTGGGACAGCAACTAATGAAAAACTGTTTTTT
j_gene: TRBJ2-7; v_gene: TRBV18; d_gene: -; abundance: few; CDR3aa: CASSHGISYEQYF; CDR3nt: TGTGCCAGCTCACACGGGATTTCCTACGAGCAGTACTTC
j_gene: TRBJ2-5; v_gene: TRBV7-8; d_gene: -; abundance: few; CDR3aa: CASSGRRSGGETQYF; CDR3nt: TGTGCCAGCAGCGGACGACGGTCTGGTGGAGAGACCCAGTACTTC
j_gene: TRBJ2-7; v_gene: TRBV6-5; d_gene: -; abundance: few; CDR3aa: CASSYSGGTAYEQYF; CDR3nt: TGTGCCAGCAGTTACTCAGGGGGGACGGCCTACGAGCAGTACTTC
j_gene: TRBJ2-7; v_gene: TRBV18; d_gene: TRBD1; abundance: -; CDR3aa: CASSLTSPGQGYEQYF; CDR3nt: TGTGCCAGCTCACTTACGAGCCCGGGACAGGGCTACGAGCAGTACTTC
j_gene: TRBJ2-1; v_gene: TRBV7-3; d_gene: -; abundance: -; CDR3aa: CASSLSGDEQFF; CDR3nt: TGTGCCAGCAGCTTGTCAGGGGATGAGCAGTTCTTC
j_gene: TRBJ2-5; v_gene: TRBV5-4; d_gene: TRBD2; abundance: few; CDR3aa: CASSSSPGLAGERETQYF; CDR3nt: TGTGCCAGCAGCTCCTCCCCGGGACTAGCGGGAGAGAGGGAGACCCAGTACTTC
j_gene: TRBJ2-7; v_gene: TRBV28; d_gene: -; abundance: -; CDR3aa: CASSRQWESSYEQYF; CDR3nt: TGTGCCAGCAGTAGGCAATGGGAGAGCTCCTACGAGCAGTACTTC